The 10 T cell receptor beta chains below come from one sample, sequenced in a study of T cells in Graves' hyperthyroidism and ophthalmopathy. Amplification targeted TCR beta CDR3 regions from RNA transcripts. The HTBI set primed first-round TCR CDR3 RT-PCR. MiXCR, applied by TCRdb to the multiplex PCR reads, yields one record per CDR3 protein. Among around 380,000 distinct CDR3 sequences listed, approximately 15% were seen once. The sequencing input was blood. The receptors derive from a man aged 25-40 years with Graves' hyperthyroidism that later progressed to Graves' ophthalmopathy.

This clonotype was counted a few times. A read error may account for a junction end that differs from germline. The chain employs TRBV3-1 and TRBJ2-1; D is perhaps TRBD1 (5 bases). The CDR3 extends over 13 amino acids. The V gene's germline CDR1 is LGHDT and CDR2 YNNKEL (reference sequence). Written as DNA, the CDR3 is TGTGCCAGCAGCCCCCCTGGACACAATAAGCAGTTCTTC. Translation gives CASSPPGHNKQFF.

The sample holds many counts of this clonotype. CDR3 DNA sequence: TGTGCCAGCAGTTACGGGAGGATGTACGAGCAGTACTTC. Translated: CASSYGRMYEQYF. This chain connects TRBV6-5 to TRBJ2-7; weak D call: TRBD2 (6 bases). Trimming shortened V by 2 bases and J by 4 bases, and 9 bases separated the two germline ends. The CDR3 sequence is 13 residues long. Germline CDR1 and CDR2: MNHEY and SVGAGI.

The CDR3 reads CASRSRQGRRDEQYF. The CDR3 DNA follows: TGTGCCAGCAGAAGCCGACAGGGGCGCAGGGACGAGCAGTACTTC. The V gene is TRBV2, the J gene TRBJ2-7; 8 bases line up with TRBD1. There are 15 residues in the CDR3. Germline V gives CDR1 SNHLY, CDR2 FYNNEI. The V gene end was trimmed by 6 bases and the J gene end by 5 bases; junction bases not matched to a gene: 12.

In its sample, this clonotype was seen many times. This CDR3 reads CASRTQGNTEAFF. CDR3 sequence (DNA): TGTGCCAGCAGGACACAGGGGAACACTGAAGCTTTCTTT. The chain carries TRBV27 and TRBJ1-1; TRBD1 is a possible D gene (6 bases). The CDR3 totals 13 residues. Germline CDR1 reads MNHEY; CDR2 reads SMNVEV (reference sequence). Trimming stripped 6 bases from V and 1 base from J, with 9 bases between.

This rearrangement joins TRBV3-1 to TRBJ1-2; D call uncertain. V was shortened by 4 bases and J by 4 bases, with 10 bases between the two germline ends. The CDR3 sequence is 13 residues long. From germline, CDR1 is LGHDT and CDR2 YNNKEL (reference sequence). Here the CDR3 DNA reads TGTGCCAGCAGCCTATCTGACACCTATGGCTACACCTTC. Residues: CASSLSDTYGYTF.

The CDR3 DNA follows: TGTGCCAGTAGTATGCGCGTCACGGGAGGCAATCAGCCCCAGCATTTT. It translates to CASSMRVTGGNQPQHF. The chain employs TRBV19 and TRBJ1-5; D unclear. This CDR3 spans 16 amino acids. V lost 3 bases to trimming and J lost 2 bases, with 14 bases between them. Germline V gene data show CDR1 as LNHDA and CDR2 as SQIVND (reference sequence).

The rearrangement joins TRBV9 to TRBJ2-3; 7 nucleotides agree with TRBD1. The CDR3 contains 14 residues. The V segment lost 0 bases and the J segment 4 bases; nucleotides outside the gene matches: 2. CDR1 and CDR2 (germline): SGDLS, YYNGEE. CDR3 in amino acids: CASSVGDRADTQYF. Written as DNA, the CDR3 is TGTGCCAGCAGCGTAGGGGACAGAGCAGATACGCAGTATTTT. Full variable domain (missing parts from reference TRBV9 and TRBJ2-3): DSGVTQTPKHLITATGQRVTLRCSPRSGDLSVYWYQQSLDQGLQFLIQYYNGEERAKGNILERFSAQQFPDLHSELNLSSLELGDSALYFCASSVGDRADTQYFGPGTRLTVL.

This clonotype appeared many times. The chain has TRBV6-1 and TRBJ1-1; D uncertain. The CDR3 spans 15 residues. Germline-derived CDR1 and CDR2 are MNHNS and SASEGT. Trimming stripped 5 bases from V and 3 bases from J, with 16 bases between. The CDR3 protein is CASSYNEGLDTEAFF. As DNA, the CDR3 is TGTGCCAGCAGTTACAATGAGGGTCTGGACACTGAAGCTTTCTTT.

In its sample, this clonotype was seen many times. The chain employs TRBV5-1 and TRBJ1-1; possible D gene TRBD1, 6 bases. The CDR3 loop spans 15 amino acids. V shed 8 bases and J shed 6 bases, with 23 bases lying between them. Germline V gene data show CDR1 as SGHRS and CDR2 as YFSETQ. The CDR3 region is CASTPASPAGAEAFF. The CDR3, as DNA: TGCGCCAGTACTCCCGCCTCCCCCGCAGGGGCTGAAGCTTTCTTT.

This clonotype was detected ten times or more. The CDR3 coding sequence is TGTGCCAGCAGCTTGGAAGGTTCCGGGCAGCCCCAGCATTTT. Amino acids: CASSLEGSGQPQHF. V is TRBV5-6 and J is TRBJ1-5; the D is unclear. CDR1 SGHDT and CDR2 YYEEEE come from the germline V gene. There are 14 residues in the CDR3. The V end lost 0 bases, the J end lost 7 bases, and 11 bases lay between the germline ends.